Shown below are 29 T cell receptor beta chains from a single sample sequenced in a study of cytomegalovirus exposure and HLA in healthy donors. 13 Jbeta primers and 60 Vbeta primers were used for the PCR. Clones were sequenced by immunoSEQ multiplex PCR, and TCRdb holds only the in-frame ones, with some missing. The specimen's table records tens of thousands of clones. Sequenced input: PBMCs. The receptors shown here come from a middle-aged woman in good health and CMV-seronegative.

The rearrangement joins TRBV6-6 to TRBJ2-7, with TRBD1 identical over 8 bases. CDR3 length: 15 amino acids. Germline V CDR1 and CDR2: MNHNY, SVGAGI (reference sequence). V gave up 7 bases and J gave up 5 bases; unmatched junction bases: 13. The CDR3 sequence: CASNQGQGGTHEQYF. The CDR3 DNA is TGTGCCAGCAATCAAGGACAGGGAGGCACCCACGAGCAGTACTTC.

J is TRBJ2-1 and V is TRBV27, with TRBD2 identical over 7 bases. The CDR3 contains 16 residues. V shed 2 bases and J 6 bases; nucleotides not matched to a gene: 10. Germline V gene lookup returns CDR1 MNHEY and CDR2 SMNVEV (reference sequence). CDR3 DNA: TGTGCCAGCAGTTTAGCGGGGGAAGCCCTCCCCAATGAGCAGTTCTTC. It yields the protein CASSLAGEALPNEQFF.

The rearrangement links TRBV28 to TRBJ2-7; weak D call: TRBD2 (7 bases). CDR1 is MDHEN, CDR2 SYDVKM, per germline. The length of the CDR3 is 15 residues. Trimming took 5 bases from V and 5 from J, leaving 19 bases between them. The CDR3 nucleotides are TGTGCCAGCAGTCTTGGGGGGGGCGGGGGCCACGAGCAGTACTTC. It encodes CASSLGGGGGHEQYF.

The CDR3 loop reads CASSQDLRGIGNTIYF. The CDR3 DNA sequence: TGCGCCAGCAGCCAAGATTTAAGGGGGATTGGAAACACCATATATTTT. The chain recombines TRBV4-3 with TRBJ1-3; maybe TRBD1 (6 bases). CDR1 and CDR2 from the germline V gene are LGHNA and YSLEER. The V gene lost 0 bases and the J gene lost 3 bases, with 12 bases spanning the gap. This CDR3 comprises 16 residues.

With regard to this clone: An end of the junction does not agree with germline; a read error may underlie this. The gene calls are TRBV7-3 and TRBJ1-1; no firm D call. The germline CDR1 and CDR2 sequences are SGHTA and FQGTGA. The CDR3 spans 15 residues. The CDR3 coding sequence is TGTGCCAGCAGCCTAACCTTCGGGTCGAGCACTGAAGCTTTCTTT. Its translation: CASSLTFGSSTEAFF.

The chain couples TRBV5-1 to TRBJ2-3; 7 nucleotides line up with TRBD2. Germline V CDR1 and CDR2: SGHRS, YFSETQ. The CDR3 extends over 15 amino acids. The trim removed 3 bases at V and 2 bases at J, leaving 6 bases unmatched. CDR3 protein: CASSSWGGDTDTQYF. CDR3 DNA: TGCGCCAGCAGCTCCTGGGGGGGAGACACAGATACGCAGTATTTT.

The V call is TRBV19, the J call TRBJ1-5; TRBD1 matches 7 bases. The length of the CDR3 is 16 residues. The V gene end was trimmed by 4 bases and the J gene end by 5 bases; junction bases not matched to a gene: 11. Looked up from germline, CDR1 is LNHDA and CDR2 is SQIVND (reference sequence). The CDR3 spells CASSTRQGRVDQPQHF. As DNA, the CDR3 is TGTGCCAGTAGTACACGACAGGGTCGGGTGGATCAGCCCCAGCATTTT.

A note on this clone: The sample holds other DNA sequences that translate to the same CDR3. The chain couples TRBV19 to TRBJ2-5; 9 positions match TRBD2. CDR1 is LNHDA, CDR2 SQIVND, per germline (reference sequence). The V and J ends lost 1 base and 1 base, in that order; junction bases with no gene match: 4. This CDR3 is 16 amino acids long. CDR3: CASSIGSGGRQETQYF. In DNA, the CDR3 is TGTGCCAGTAGTATAGGTAGCGGGGGTCGCCAAGAGACCCAGTACTTC. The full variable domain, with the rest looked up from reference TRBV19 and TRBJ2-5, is DGGITQSPKYLFRKEGQNVTLSCEQNLNHDAMYWYRQDPGQGLRLIYYSQIVNDFQKGDIAEGYSVSREKKESFPLTVTSAQKNPTAFYLCASSIGSGGRQETQYFGPGTRLLVL.

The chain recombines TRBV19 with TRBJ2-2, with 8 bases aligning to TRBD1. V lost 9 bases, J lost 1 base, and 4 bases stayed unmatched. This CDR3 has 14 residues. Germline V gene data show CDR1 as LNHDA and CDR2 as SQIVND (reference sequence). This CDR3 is CASRDRLNTGELFF. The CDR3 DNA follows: TGTGCCAGCCGGGACAGGTTGAACACCGGGGAGCTGTTTTTT.

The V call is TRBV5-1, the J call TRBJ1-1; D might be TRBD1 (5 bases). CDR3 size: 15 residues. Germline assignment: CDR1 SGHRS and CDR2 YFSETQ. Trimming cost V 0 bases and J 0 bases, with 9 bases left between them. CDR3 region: CASSLGGRLNTEAFF. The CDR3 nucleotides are TGCGCCAGCAGCTTGGGGGGCAGACTGAACACTGAAGCTTTCTTT.

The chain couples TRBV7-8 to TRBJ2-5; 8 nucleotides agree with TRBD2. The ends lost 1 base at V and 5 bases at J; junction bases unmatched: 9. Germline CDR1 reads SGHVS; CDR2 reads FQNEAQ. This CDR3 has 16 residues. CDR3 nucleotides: TGTGCCAGCAGCTTAGTTACGGGAGGGCCGGTTGAGACCCAGTACTTC. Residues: CASSLVTGGPVETQYF.

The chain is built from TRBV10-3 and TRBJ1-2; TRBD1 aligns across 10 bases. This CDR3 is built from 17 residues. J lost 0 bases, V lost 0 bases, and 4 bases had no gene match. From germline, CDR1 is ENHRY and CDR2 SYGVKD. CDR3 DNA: TGTGCCATCAGTGAGTCCGGGACAGGGGCGTCTAACTATGGCTACACCTTC. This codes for CAISESGTGASNYGYTF.

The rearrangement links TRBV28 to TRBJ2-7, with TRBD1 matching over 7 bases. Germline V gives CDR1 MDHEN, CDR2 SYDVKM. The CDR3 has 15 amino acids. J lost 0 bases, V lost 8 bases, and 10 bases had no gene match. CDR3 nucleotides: TGTGCCAGCTGGAAACAGGGGACCTCCTCCTACGAGCAGTACTTC. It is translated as CASWKQGTSSYEQYF.

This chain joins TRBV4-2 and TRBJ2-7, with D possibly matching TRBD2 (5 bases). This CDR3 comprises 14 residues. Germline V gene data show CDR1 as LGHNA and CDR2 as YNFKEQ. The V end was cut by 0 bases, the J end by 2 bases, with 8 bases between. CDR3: CASSQDPAAYEQYF. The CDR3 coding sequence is TGTGCCAGCAGCCAAGATCCAGCGGCCTACGAGCAGTACTTC.

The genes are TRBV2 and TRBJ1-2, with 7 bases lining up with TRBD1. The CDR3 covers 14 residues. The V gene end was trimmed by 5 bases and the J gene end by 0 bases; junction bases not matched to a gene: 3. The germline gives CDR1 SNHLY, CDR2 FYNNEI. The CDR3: CASSPQGANYGYTF. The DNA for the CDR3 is TGTGCCAGCAGTCCGCAGGGGGCTAACTATGGCTACACCTTC.

CDR3 sequence: CASSLVGRGNTEAFF. The CDR3, as DNA: TGCGCCAGCAGCTTGGTCGGCAGGGGGAACACTGAAGCTTTCTTT. The rearrangement uses TRBV5-1 and TRBJ1-1; D perhaps matches TRBD1 (6 bases). In germline, CDR1 is SGHRS, CDR2 YFSETQ. This CDR3 is built from 15 residues. Trimming stripped 0 bases from V and 1 base from J, with 10 bases between.

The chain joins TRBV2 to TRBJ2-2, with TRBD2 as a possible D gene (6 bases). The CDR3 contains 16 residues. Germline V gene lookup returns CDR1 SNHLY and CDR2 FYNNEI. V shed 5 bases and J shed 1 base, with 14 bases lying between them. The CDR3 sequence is CASSSSGTWNTGELFF. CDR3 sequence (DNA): TGTGCCAGCAGTTCCTCCGGGACTTGGAACACCGGGGAGCTGTTTTTT.

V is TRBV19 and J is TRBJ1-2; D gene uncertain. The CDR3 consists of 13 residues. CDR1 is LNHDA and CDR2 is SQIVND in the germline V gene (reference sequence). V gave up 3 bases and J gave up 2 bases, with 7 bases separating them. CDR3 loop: CASSIDSNYGYTF. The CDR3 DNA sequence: TGTGCCAGTAGTATTGATAGCAACTATGGCTACACCTTC.

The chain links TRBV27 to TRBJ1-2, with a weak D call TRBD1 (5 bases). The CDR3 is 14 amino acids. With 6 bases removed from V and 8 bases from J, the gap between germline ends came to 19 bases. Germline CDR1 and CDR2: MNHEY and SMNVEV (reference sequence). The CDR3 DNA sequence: TGTGCCAGCAGCCGCCTCGGGGACTGGGGAGGCTACACCTTC. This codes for CASSRLGDWGGYTF.

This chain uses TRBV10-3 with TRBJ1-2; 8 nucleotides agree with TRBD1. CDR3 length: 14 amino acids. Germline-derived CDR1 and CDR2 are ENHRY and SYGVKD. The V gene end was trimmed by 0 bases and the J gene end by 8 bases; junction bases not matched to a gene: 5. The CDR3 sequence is CAISESTGGKGYTF. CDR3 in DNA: TGTGCCATCAGTGAGTCCACAGGGGGAAAGGGCTACACCTTC.

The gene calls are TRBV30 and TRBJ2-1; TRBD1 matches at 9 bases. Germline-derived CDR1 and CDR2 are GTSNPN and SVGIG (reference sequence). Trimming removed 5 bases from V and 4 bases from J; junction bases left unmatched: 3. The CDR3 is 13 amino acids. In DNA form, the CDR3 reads TGTGCCTGGGGAGGGACAGGGTACAATGAGCAGTTCTTC. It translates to CAWGGTGYNEQFF.

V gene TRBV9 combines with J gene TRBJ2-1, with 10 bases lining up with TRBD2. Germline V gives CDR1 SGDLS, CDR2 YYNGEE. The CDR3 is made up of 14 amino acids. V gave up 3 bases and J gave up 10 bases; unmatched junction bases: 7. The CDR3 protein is CASSASGRAREQFF. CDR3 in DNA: TGTGCCAGCAGCGCAAGCGGGAGGGCCAGGGAGCAGTTCTTC.

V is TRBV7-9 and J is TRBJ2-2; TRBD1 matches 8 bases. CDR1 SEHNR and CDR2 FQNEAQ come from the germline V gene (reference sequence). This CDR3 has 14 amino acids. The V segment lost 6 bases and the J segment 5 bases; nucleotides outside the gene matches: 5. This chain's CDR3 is CASSGQGHTGELFF. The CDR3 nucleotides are TGTGCCAGCAGTGGACAGGGCCATACCGGGGAGCTGTTTTTT.

CDR3 protein: CAWITGGNTEAFF. The CDR3 DNA follows: TGTGCCTGGATAACAGGGGGGAACACTGAAGCTTTCTTT. The rearrangement joins TRBV30 to TRBJ1-1, with 8 bases aligning to TRBD1. From germline, CDR1 is GTSNPN and CDR2 SVGIG (reference sequence). This CDR3 comprises 13 residues. The trim removed 4 bases at V and 1 base at J, leaving 2 bases unmatched.

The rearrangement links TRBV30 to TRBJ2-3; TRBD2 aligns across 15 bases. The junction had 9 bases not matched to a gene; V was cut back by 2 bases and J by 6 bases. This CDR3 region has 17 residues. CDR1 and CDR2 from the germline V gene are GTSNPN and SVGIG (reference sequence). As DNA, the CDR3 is TGTGCCTGGAGTTTCCGACGGACTAGCGGGGGGGCTGATACGCAGTATTTT. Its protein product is CAWSFRRTSGGADTQYF. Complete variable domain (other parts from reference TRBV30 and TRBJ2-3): SQTIHQWPATLVQPVGSPLSLECTVEGTSNPNLYWYRQAAGRGLQLLFYSVGIGQISSEVPQNLSASRPQDRQFILSSKKLLLSDSGFYLCAWSFRRTSGGADTQYFGPGTRLTVL.

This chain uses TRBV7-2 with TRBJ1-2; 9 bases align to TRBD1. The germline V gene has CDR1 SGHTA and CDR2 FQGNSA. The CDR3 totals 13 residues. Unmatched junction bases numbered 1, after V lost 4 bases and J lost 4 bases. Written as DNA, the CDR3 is TGTGCCAGCAGCTCGGGACAGGGCTATGGCTACACCTTC. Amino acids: CASSSGQGYGYTF.

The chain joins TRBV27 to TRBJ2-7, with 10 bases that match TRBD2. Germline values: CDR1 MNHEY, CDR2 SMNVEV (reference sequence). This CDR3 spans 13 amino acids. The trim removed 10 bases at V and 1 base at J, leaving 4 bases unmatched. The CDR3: CATSGGSSYEQYF. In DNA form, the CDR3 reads TGTGCCACTAGCGGGGGCTCATCCTACGAGCAGTACTTC.

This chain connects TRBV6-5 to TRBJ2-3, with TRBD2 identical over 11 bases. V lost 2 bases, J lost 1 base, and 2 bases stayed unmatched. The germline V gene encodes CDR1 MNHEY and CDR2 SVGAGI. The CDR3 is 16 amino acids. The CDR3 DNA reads TGTGCCAGCAGTTACGGGACTAGCGGTGGCACAGATACGCAGTATTTT. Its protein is CASSYGTSGGTDTQYF.

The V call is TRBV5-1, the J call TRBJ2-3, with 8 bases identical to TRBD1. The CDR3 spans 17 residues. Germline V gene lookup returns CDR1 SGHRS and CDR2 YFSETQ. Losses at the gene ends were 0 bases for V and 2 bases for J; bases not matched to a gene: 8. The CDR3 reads CASSLASAGGSTDTQYF. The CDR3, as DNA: TGCGCCAGCAGCTTGGCCTCGGCAGGGGGCTCCACAGATACGCAGTATTTT.